A single sample is the source of the 30 T cell receptor beta chains below, sequenced in a study of blood T cell repertoires in COVID-19. Using immunoSEQ multiplex PCR, the repertoire was profiled, and TCRdb retains in-frame clones only, with some absent. The sample holds over 300,000 clones; around 92% are singletons and the top ten take 1% to 1.5%. Sequencing was performed on peripheral blood. The receptors shown here come from a man aged 35 to 55 with acute or convalescent COVID-19.

This chain links TRBV23-1 with TRBJ2-1; unclear D gene. TRBV23-1 is an ORF; its function is uncertain. V shed 4 bases and J shed 5 bases, with 27 bases lying between them. The CDR3 is made up of 19 amino acids. The chain's CDR3 is CASSLQTASIRSSNNEQFF. Here the CDR3 DNA reads TGCGCCAGCAGTCTCCAGACGGCCTCAATCCGGAGCTCTAACAATGAGCAGTTCTTC.

The chain employs TRBV6-2 or TRBV6-3 and TRBJ1-1; D gene uncertain. The V gene's germline CDR1 is MNHEY and CDR2 SVGEGT. The CDR3 runs to 14 residues. V lost 2 bases and J 1 base, leaving 8 bases between the germline ends. This CDR3 is CASSYAGANTEAFF. The CDR3 DNA sequence: TGTGCCAGCAGTTACGCAGGTGCGAACACTGAAGCTTTCTTT.

V gene TRBV6-1 combines with J gene TRBJ2-2; the match to TRBD1 covers 10 bases. The CDR3 is 17 residues long. Germline V gene sequence: CDR1 MNHNS, CDR2 SASEGT. Trimming took 5 bases from V and 8 from J; bases not matched to a gene: 14. CDR3 bases: TGTGCCAGCAGTAAAGACAGGGGGCAACAACCTTCGGGGGAGCTGTTTTTT. Amino acid sequence: CASSKDRGQQPSGELFF.

The rearrangement links TRBV27 to TRBJ2-7; D perhaps matches TRBD1 (6 bases). Germline CDR1 MNHEY, CDR2 SMNVEV (reference sequence). The germline V and J ends were trimmed by 7 bases and 2 bases, with 15 bases remaining between them. The CDR3 is made up of 14 amino acids. CDR3 in amino acids: CASKDLQGPYEQYF. The CDR3 bases are TGTGCCAGCAAAGACCTACAGGGTCCCTACGAGCAGTACTTC.

V gene TRBV9 combines with J gene TRBJ1-3; no definite D call. The ends were cut back, 0 bases at V and 0 bases at J, with 10 bases in the middle. Germline V gene sequence: CDR1 SGDLS, CDR2 YYNGEE. The CDR3 sequence is 16 residues long. In DNA, the CDR3 is TGTGCCAGCAGCGTAGCCCCCGGCGGCTCTGGAAACACCATATATTTT. Amino acids: CASSVAPGGSGNTIYF.

J is TRBJ2-2 and V is TRBV5-4; 7 bases are shared with TRBD1. Germline V lookup: CDR1 SGHNT, CDR2 YYREEE (reference sequence). The CDR3 spans 14 residues. The J segment lost 5 bases and the V segment lost 2 bases, leaving 3 bases of the junction unmatched. The CDR3 is CASSFVQGTGELFF. The CDR3, as DNA: TGTGCCAGCAGCTTTGTACAGGGGACCGGGGAGCTGTTTTTT.

V usage is TRBV5-1 and J usage is TRBJ2-7; 11 bases are a match to TRBD2. The CDR3 has 15 amino acids. Germline lookup yields CDR1 SGHRS and CDR2 YFSETQ. After removal of 3 bases from V and 4 bases from J, the junction contained 6 bases not matched to a gene. The CDR3 nucleotides are TGCGCCAGCAGCTCGACTAGCGGGATTTCTTACGAGCAGTACTTC. Protein sequence: CASSSTSGISYEQYF.

V gene TRBV4-1 combines with J gene TRBJ2-7, with 13 nucleotides matching TRBD2. The CDR3 has 17 residues. Germline CDR1 MGHRA, CDR2 YSYEKL. V lost 3 bases to trimming and J lost 4 bases; unmatched junction nucleotides: 9. The chain's CDR3 is CASSQGGLAGWMYEQYF. In DNA, the CDR3 is TGCGCCAGCAGCCAGGGGGGACTAGCGGGATGGATGTACGAGCAGTACTTC.

V and J are TRBV12-3 or TRBV12-4 and TRBJ2-7; D unresolved. The CDR3 is 12 residues long. Trimming cost V 6 bases and J 2 bases, with 8 bases left between them. CDR3 loop: CASSYQTYEQYF. As DNA, the CDR3 is TGTGCCAGCAGCTACCAAACCTACGAGCAGTACTTC.

This clone was counted once. This chain links TRBV10-3 with TRBJ1-1, with D maybe TRBD1 (6 bases). The V end was cut by 3 bases, the J end by 1 base, with 12 bases between. Germline-derived CDR1 and CDR2 are ENHRY and SYGVKD. The CDR3 runs to 15 residues. In DNA, the CDR3 is TGTGCCATCAGTGACCAGGGGCGACCGAACACTGAAGCTTTCTTT. Its translation: CAISDQGRPNTEAFF.

J is TRBJ1-1 and V is TRBV7-8; unclear D gene. Trimming removed 3 bases at V and 2 bases at J, with 4 bases between. Germline assignment: CDR1 SGHVS and CDR2 FQNEAQ. This CDR3 has 12 residues. The CDR3 sequence is CASSFVNTEAFF. DNA for the CDR3: TGTGCCAGCAGCTTTGTAAACACTGAAGCTTTCTTT.

The chain joins TRBV6-2 or TRBV6-3 to TRBJ2-1; TRBD2 agrees at 7 bases. The germline CDR1 and CDR2 sequences are MNHEY and SVGEGT. Losses at the gene ends were 3 bases for V and 3 bases for J; bases not matched to a gene: 5. The CDR3 covers 15 residues. The chain's CDR3 is CASSYSGQVYNEQFF. For the CDR3, the DNA is TGTGCCAGCAGTTATAGCGGGCAGGTCTACAATGAGCAGTTCTTC.

Only one count was recorded for this clone. V and J are TRBV11-2 and TRBJ2-2, with 16 positions matching TRBD2. This CDR3 comprises 16 residues. The junction had 7 bases not matched to a gene; V was cut back by 11 bases and J by 4 bases. CDR1 and CDR2 (germline): SGHAT, FQNNGV. The CDR3 sequence: CALGLAGGPGTGELFF. CDR3 nucleotide sequence: TGTGCCTTGGGACTAGCGGGAGGGCCGGGCACCGGGGAGCTGTTTTTT.

CDR3 residues: CASSPGQEPYEQYF. Here the CDR3 DNA reads TGTGCCAGCAGCCCAGGACAGGAGCCCTACGAGCAGTACTTC. V gene TRBV7-2 combines with J gene TRBJ2-7, with 7 bases identical to TRBD1. V lost 5 bases to trimming and J lost 2 bases; unmatched junction nucleotides: 6. CDR3 length equals 14 residues. Germline CDR1 and CDR2: SGHTA and FQGNSA. Together with reference TRBV7-2 and TRBJ2-7, the CDR3 gives the full variable domain: GAGVSQSPSNKVTEKGKDVELRCDPISGHTALYWYRQSLGQGLEFLIYFQGNSAPDKSGLPSDRFSAERTGGSVSTLTIQRTQQEDSAVYLCASSPGQEPYEQYFGPGTRLTVT.

A remark on this clone: Compared with germline, one end of the junction differs, possibly owing to a read error. The CDR3 here is CASSSLDSSTLHF. DNA of the CDR3: TGTGCCAGCAGTTCCCTAGACAGTTCAACCCTCCACTTT. The chain uses TRBV28 and TRBJ1-6; perhaps TRBD1 as D (5 bases). This CDR3 comprises 13 residues. Germline V gives CDR1 MDHEN, CDR2 SYDVKM.

This chain uses TRBV7-2 with TRBJ1-2, with D perhaps matching TRBD1 (6 bases). The ends were cut back, 3 bases at V and 6 bases at J, with 14 bases in the middle. Germline lookup yields CDR1 SGHTA and CDR2 FQGNSA. The CDR3 extends over 14 amino acids. The CDR3 coding sequence is TGTGCCAGCAGCTTCAGGGGCGCACAGGATGGCTACACCTTC. It encodes CASSFRGAQDGYTF.

The rearrangement joins TRBV7-6 to TRBJ2-7, with 7 bases identical to TRBD1. The CDR3 is 16 residues long. Germline CDR1 is SGHVS and CDR2 is FNYEAQ. V lost 5 bases and J lost 3; bases outside the gene matches: 13. CDR3 in amino acids: CASSLRPGTVSYEQYF. CDR3 in DNA: TGTGCCAGCAGCCTACGACCCGGGACAGTCAGCTACGAGCAGTACTTC.

This chain links TRBV9 with TRBJ2-4; a possible D gene is TRBD1 (5 bases). The V gene's germline CDR1 is SGDLS and CDR2 YYNGEE. Between the trimmed V and J ends, which lost 0 bases and 0 bases, there was a span of 13 bases. The CDR3 consists of 17 residues. CDR3 sequence: CASSVGSLGVAKNIQYF. CDR3 DNA sequence: TGTGCCAGCAGCGTAGGGTCCCTAGGGGTAGCCAAAAACATTCAGTACTTC. The full variable domain, its missing parts supplied by reference TRBV9 and TRBJ2-4, is DSGVTQTPKHLITATGQRVTLRCSPRSGDLSVYWYQQSLDQGLQFLIQYYNGEERAKGNILERFSAQQFPDLHSELNLSSLELGDSALYFCASSVGSLGVAKNIQYFGAGTRLSVL.

V and J are TRBV6-2 or TRBV6-3 and TRBJ2-1; TRBD2 matches 8 bases. The CDR3 sequence is 16 residues long. V lost 2 bases, J lost 8 bases, and 11 bases stayed unmatched. Germline V lookup: CDR1 MNHEY, CDR2 SVGEGT. Here the CDR3 reads CASSYPPGREVDEQFF. CDR3 coding DNA: TGTGCCAGCAGTTACCCCCCGGGGCGGGAGGTCGATGAGCAGTTCTTC.

The chain couples TRBV7-8 to TRBJ2-7, with TRBD2 identical over 7 bases. Per germline, CDR1 SGHVS and CDR2 FQNEAQ. J gave up 4 bases and V 5 bases, and 8 bases lay outside the gene matches. CDR3 size: 14 residues. CDR3 region: CASSPRGVVYEQYF. The CDR3 nucleotides are TGTGCCAGCAGCCCCCGGGGGGTTGTTTACGAGCAGTACTTC.

This clone occurred a few times. V is TRBV5-1 and J is TRBJ1-6, with 7 bases that match TRBD1. The CDR3 spans 14 residues. Germline V gene lookup returns CDR1 SGHRS and CDR2 YFSETQ. V gave up 3 bases and J gave up 4 bases; unmatched junction bases: 1. CDR3 loop: CASSSGQYNSPLHF. For the CDR3, the DNA is TGCGCCAGCAGCTCGGGACAGTATAATTCACCCCTCCACTTT.

This clone was picked up a small number of times. The chain joins TRBV25-1 to TRBJ1-2; maybe TRBD1 (6 bases). V was cut by 2 bases and J by 7 bases, with 20 bases left in between. Germline V gene lookup returns CDR1 MGHDK and CDR2 SYGVNS. The CDR3 length is 16 residues. CDR3 region: CASSEGVGVGGVGYTF. The CDR3 DNA is TGTGCCAGCAGTGAAGGAGTAGGGGTAGGGGGAGTTGGCTACACCTTC.

This chain joins TRBV6-2 or TRBV6-3 and TRBJ2-7; TRBD2 matches at 14 bases. CDR1 is MNHEY and CDR2 is SVGEGT in the germline V gene. There are 15 residues in the CDR3. J was trimmed by 3 bases and V by 6 bases; bases with no gene match: 4. CDR3 DNA: TGTGCCAGCAGCCGGGGACTAGCGGGGGTCTACGAGCAGTACTTC. Protein: CASSRGLAGVYEQYF.

This chain links TRBV14 with TRBJ2-3; 10 nucleotides agree with TRBD2. Germline CDR1 is SGHDN and CDR2 is FVKESK. Unmatched junction bases numbered 6, after V lost 1 base and J lost 5 bases. This CDR3 has 16 residues. The CDR3 nucleotides are TGTGCCAGCAGCCAAGCTAGCGGGAGCCGCCGAGATACGCAGTATTTT. This codes for CASSQASGSRRDTQYF.

The rearrangement links TRBV9 to TRBJ1-4; TRBD1 matches 7 bases. J was trimmed by 7 bases and V by 2 bases; bases with no gene match: 8. The germline CDR1 and CDR2 sequences are SGDLS and YYNGEE. The CDR3 is 15 amino acids. The CDR3 protein is CASSVTGVLGEKLFF. Here the CDR3 DNA reads TGTGCCAGCAGCGTTACAGGGGTGTTGGGTGAAAAACTGTTTTTT.

The chain carries TRBV3-1 (or the pseudogene TRBV3-2) and TRBJ1-3; perhaps TRBD1 as D (5 bases). This CDR3 region has 14 residues. V was shortened by 8 bases and J by 2 bases, with 13 bases between the two germline ends. Looked up from germline, CDR1 is LGHDT and CDR2 is YNNKEL (reference sequence). The chain's CDR3 is CASAPGGTGNTIYF. The CDR3 DNA is TGTGCCAGCGCTCCGGGGGGAACTGGAAACACCATATATTTT.

This clone has only one observation. The rearrangement uses TRBV4-3 and TRBJ1-6; D remains ambiguous. The CDR3 consists of 16 residues. V lost 4 bases and J 0 bases, leaving 10 bases between the germline ends. Germline V gene sequence: CDR1 LGHNA, CDR2 YSLEER. The CDR3 loop is CASSPTVSSYNSPLHF. CDR3 coding DNA: TGCGCCAGCAGCCCCACCGTGAGCTCCTATAATTCACCCCTCCACTTT.

The rearrangement links TRBV30 to TRBJ1-2; D uncertain. The V gene's germline CDR1 is GTSNPN and CDR2 SVGIG (reference sequence). Trimming took off 5 bases at V and 1 base at J, with 14 bases between the two ends. This CDR3 has 14 amino acids. CDR3 nucleotides: TGTGCCTGGGGCGAGGCAGAAATTAACTATGGCTACACCTTC. This encodes CAWGEAEINYGYTF.

This sequence joins TRBV5-4 and TRBJ2-7; 12 nucleotides line up with TRBD2. J lost 7 bases, V lost 0 bases, and 11 bases had no gene match. CDR1 and CDR2 (germline): SGHNT, YYREEE (reference sequence). This CDR3 has 17 amino acids. CDR3 DNA sequence: TGTGCCAGCAGCTTGGGTGGACTAGCGGGGAGTCTGGGTGAGCAGTACTTC. It translates to CASSLGGLAGSLGEQYF.

The gene calls are TRBV7-8 and TRBJ1-2, with D possibly matching TRBD1 (6 bases). Germline V CDR1 and CDR2: SGHVS, FQNEAQ. V dropped 4 bases and J dropped 4 bases, with 13 bases sitting between them. The CDR3 length is 14 residues. For the CDR3, the DNA is TGTGCCAGCAGCTCGGTCAGGGGATCCTATGGCTACACCTTC. Amino acid sequence: CASSSVRGSYGYTF.